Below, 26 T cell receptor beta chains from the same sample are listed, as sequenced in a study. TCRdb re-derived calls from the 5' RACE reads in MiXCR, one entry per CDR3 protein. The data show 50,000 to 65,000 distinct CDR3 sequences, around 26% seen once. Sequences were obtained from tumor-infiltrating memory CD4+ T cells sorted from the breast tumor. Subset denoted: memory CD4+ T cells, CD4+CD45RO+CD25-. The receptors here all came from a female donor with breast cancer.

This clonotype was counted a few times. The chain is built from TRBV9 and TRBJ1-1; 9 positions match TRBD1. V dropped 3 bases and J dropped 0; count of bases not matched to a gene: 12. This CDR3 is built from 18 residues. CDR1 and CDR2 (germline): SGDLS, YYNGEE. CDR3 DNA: TGTGCCAGCAGCGCTCAGGGACAGGGTGGTTCAGTGAACACTGAAGCTTTCTTT. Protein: CASSAQGQGGSVNTEAFF.

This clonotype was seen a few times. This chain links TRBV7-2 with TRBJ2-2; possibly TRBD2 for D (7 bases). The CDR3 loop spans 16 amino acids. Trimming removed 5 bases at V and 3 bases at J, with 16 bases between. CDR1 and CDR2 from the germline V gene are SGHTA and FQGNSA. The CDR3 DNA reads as TGTGCCAGCAGCCCCTGGGGCGGGGGCTACACCGGGGAGCTGTTTTTT. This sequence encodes CASSPWGGGYTGELFF. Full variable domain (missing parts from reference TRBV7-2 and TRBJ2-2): GAGVSQSPSNKVTEKGKDVELRCDPISGHTALYWYRQSLGQGLEFLIYFQGNSAPDKSGLPSDRFSAERTGGSVSTLTIQRTQQEDSAVYLCASSPWGGGYTGELFFGEGSRLTVL.

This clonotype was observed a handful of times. The CDR3 DNA reads as TGCGCCAGCAGCCAAGACACCGAGGGGGCTGAGACCCAGTACTTC. This codes for CASSQDTEGAETQYF. The gene calls are TRBV4-3 and TRBJ2-5; TRBD1 agrees at 7 bases. The CDR3 has 15 residues. Losses at the gene ends were 0 bases for V and 5 bases for J; bases not matched to a gene: 6. From germline, CDR1 is LGHNA and CDR2 YSLEER.

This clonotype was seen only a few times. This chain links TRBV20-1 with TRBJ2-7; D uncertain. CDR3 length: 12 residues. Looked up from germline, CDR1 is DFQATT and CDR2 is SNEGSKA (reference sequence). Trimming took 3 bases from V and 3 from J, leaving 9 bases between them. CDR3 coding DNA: TGCAGTGCTAGGACGGGCAGCTACGAGCAGTACTTC. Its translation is CSARTGSYEQYF.

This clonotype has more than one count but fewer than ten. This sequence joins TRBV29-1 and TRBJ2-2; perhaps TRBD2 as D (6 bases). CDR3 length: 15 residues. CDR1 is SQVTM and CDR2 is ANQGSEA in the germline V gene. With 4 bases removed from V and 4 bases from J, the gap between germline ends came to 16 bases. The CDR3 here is CSVGASAGSTGELFF. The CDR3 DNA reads TGCAGCGTTGGGGCCTCGGCGGGAAGCACCGGGGAGCTGTTTTTT.

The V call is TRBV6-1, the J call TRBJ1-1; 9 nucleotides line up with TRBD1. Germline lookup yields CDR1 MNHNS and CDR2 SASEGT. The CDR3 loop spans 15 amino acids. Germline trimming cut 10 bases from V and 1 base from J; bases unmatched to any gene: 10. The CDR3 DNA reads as TGTGCCACCAAAGGACAGGGGACGTCGAACACTGAAGCTTTCTTT. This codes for CATKGQGTSNTEAFF.

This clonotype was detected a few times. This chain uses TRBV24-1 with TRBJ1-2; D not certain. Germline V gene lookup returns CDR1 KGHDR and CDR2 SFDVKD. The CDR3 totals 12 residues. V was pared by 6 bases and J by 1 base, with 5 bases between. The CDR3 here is CATSPSNYGYTF. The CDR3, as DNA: TGTGCCACCAGTCCGAGTAACTATGGCTACACCTTC.

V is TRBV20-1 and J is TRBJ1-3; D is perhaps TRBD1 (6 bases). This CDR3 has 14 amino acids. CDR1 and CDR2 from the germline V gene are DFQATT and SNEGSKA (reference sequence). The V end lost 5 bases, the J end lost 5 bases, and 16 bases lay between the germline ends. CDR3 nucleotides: TGCAGTGCTCCCCAGGGAGGGGGGAGAAACACCATATATTTT. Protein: CSAPQGGGRNTIYF.

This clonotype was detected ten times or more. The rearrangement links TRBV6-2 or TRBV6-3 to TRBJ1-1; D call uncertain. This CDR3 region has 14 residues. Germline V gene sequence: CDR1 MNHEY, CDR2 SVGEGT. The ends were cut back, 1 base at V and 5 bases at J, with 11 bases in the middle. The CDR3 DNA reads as TGTGCCAGCAGTTACTTGGGCCAGCGAACTGAAGCTTTCTTT. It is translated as CASSYLGQRTEAFF.

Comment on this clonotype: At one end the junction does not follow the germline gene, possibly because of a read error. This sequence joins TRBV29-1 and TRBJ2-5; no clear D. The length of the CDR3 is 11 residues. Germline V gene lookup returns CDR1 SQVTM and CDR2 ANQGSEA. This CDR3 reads CGVENQETQYF. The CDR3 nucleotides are TGCGGCGTTGAAAATCAAGAGACCCAGTACTTC.

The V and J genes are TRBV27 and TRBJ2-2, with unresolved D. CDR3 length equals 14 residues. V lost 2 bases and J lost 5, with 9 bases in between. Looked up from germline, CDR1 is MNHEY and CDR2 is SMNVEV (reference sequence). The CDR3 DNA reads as TGTGCCAGCAGTTTACGCGCGATGACCGGGGAGCTGTTTTTT. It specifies CASSLRAMTGELFF.

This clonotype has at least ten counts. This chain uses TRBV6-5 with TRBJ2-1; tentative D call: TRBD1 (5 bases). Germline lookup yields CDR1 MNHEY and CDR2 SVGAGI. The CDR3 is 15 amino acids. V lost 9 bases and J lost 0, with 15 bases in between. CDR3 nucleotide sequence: TGTGCCAGTAGGGGCTCTCAGCTCTCCTACAATGAGCAGTTCTTC. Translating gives CASRGSQLSYNEQFF.

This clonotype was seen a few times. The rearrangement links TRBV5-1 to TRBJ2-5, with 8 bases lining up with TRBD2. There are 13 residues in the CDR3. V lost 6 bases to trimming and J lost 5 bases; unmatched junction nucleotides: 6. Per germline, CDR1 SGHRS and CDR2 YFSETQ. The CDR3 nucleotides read TGCGCCAGCACACTAGCGGAGGGGGAGACCCAGTACTTC. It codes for CASTLAEGETQYF.

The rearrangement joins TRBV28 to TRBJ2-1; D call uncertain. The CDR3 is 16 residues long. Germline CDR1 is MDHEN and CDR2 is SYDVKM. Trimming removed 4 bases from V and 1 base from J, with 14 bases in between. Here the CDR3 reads CASSSNSLGSYNEQFF. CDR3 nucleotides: TGTGCCAGCAGTTCCAATTCCCTTGGGTCCTACAATGAGCAGTTCTTC.

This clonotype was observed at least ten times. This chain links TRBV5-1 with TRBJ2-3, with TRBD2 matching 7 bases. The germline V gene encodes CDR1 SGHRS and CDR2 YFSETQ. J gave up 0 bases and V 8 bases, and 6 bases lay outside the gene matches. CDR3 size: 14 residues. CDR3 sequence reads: CASRAGPSTDTQYF. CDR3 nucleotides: TGCGCCAGTAGAGCGGGGCCTAGCACAGATACGCAGTATTTT.

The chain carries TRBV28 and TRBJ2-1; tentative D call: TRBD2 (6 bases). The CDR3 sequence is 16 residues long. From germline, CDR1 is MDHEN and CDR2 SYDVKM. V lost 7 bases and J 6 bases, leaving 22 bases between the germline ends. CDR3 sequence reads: CASIGILTRGGNEQFF. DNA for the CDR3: TGTGCCAGCATAGGTATTCTGACTAGGGGTGGCAATGAGCAGTTCTTC.

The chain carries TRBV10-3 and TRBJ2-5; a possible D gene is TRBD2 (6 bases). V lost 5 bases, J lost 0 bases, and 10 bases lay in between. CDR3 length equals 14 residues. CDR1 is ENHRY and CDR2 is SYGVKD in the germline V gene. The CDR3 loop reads CAISPTSHQETQYF. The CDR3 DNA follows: TGTGCCATCAGTCCGACTAGTCACCAAGAGACCCAGTACTTC.

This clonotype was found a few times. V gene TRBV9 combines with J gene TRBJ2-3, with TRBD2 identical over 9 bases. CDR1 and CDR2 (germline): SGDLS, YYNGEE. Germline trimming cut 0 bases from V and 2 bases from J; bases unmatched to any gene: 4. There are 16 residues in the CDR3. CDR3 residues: CASSVVSGGTTDTQYF. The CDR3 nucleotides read TGTGCCAGCAGCGTAGTGAGCGGGGGGACCACAGATACGCAGTATTTT.

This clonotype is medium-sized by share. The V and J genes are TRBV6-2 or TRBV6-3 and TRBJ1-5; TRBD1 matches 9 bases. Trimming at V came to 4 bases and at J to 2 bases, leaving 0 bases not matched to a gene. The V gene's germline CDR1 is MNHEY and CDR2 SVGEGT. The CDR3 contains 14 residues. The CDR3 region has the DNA TGTGCCAGCAGTTGGACAGGGGGCAATCAGCCCCAGCATTTT. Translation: CASSWTGGNQPQHF.

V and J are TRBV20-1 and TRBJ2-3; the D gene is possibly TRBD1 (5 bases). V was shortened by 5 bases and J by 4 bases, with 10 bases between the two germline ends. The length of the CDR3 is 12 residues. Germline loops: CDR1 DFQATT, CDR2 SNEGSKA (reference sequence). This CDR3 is CSAVPGSDTQYF. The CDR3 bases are TGCAGTGCTGTTCCAGGGTCAGATACGCAGTATTTT.

The CDR3 region is CASSSPEQGARPQHF. The CDR3 DNA sequence: TGTGCCAGCAGTTCCCCGGAACAGGGGGCGAGGCCCCAGCATTTT. V and J are TRBV6-6 and TRBJ1-5, with 9 nucleotides matching TRBD1. CDR1 is MNHNY, CDR2 SVGAGI, per germline (reference sequence). Germline trimming cut 4 bases from V and 9 bases from J; bases unmatched to any gene: 10. The CDR3 is 15 residues long.

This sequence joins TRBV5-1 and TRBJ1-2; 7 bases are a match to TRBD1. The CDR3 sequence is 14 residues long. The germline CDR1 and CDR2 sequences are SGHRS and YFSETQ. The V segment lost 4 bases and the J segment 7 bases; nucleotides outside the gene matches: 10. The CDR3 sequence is CASSAGTASCGYTF. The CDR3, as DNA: TGCGCCAGCAGCGCCGGGACAGCAAGTTGTGGCTACACCTTC.

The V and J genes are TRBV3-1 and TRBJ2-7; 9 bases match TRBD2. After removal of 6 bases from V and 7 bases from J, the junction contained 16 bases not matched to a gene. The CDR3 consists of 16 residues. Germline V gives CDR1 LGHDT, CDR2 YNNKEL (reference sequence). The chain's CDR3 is CASSHGGGRAAREQYF. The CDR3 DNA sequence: TGTGCCAGCAGTCACGGCGGCGGGAGGGCCGCTCGGGAGCAGTACTTC.

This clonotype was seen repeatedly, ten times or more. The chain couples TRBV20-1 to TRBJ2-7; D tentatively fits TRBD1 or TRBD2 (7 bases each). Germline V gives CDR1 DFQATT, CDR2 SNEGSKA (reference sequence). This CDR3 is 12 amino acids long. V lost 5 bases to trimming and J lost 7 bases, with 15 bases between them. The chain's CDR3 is CSAPRGGGEQYF. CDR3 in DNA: TGCAGTGCTCCCAGGGGGGGAGGGGAGCAGTACTTC.

The CDR3 DNA reads as TGCGCCAGCAGTGCTGGCGGCCTAGCGGGAGGAGAGCAGTTCTTC. Translation gives CASSAGGLAGGEQFF. This chain links TRBV5-1 with TRBJ2-1, with TRBD2 identical over 11 bases. The CDR3 is 15 amino acids. Per germline, CDR1 SGHRS and CDR2 YFSETQ. After removal of 5 bases from V and 10 bases from J, the junction contained 11 bases not matched to a gene.

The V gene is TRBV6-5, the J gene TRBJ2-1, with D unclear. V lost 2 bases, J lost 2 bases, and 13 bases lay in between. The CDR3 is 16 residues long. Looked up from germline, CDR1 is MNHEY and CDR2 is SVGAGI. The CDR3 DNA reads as TGTGCCAGCAGTTACGCCGTGAGGATCCCCTACAATGAGCAGTTCTTC. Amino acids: CASSYAVRIPYNEQFF.